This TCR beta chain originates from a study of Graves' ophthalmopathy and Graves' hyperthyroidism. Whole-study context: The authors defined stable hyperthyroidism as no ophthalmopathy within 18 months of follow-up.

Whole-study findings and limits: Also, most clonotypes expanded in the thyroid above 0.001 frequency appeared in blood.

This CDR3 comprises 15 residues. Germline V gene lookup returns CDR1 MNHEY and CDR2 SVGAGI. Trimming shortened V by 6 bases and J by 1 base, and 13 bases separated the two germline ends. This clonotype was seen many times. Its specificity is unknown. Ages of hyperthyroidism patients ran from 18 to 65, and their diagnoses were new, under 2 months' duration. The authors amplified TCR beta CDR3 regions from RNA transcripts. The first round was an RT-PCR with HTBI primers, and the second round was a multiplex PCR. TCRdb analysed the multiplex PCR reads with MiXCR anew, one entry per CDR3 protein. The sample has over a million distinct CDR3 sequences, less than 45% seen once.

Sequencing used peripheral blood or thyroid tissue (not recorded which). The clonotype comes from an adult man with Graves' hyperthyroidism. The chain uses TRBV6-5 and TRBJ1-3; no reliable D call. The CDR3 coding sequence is TGTGCCAGCAGCCCAACACGGGAGTCTGGAAACACCATATATTTT. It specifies CASSPTRESGNTIYF.